One and the same sample provided the 17 T cell receptor beta chains below, sequenced in a study of blood T cell repertoires in COVID-19. The repertoire was sequenced with immunoSEQ multiplex PCR; TCRdb's copy has only in-frame clones and lacks some. The table lists 60,000 or so clones, roughly 74% of them singletons. The sequenced sample was peripheral blood. Receptor source: a woman of 80 years or more with acute or convalescent COVID-19.

The chain carries TRBV15 and TRBJ2-2; a possible D gene is TRBD1 (6 bases). The CDR3 is 14 amino acids. Germline CDR1 is LNHNV and CDR2 is YYDKDF (reference sequence). Trimming took 8 bases from V and 3 from J, leaving 13 bases between them. Written as DNA, the CDR3 is TGTGCCACCCTCTGCAGGGGCGACACCGGGGAGCTGTTTTTT. Translation: CATLCRGDTGELFF. The full variable domain, its missing parts supplied by reference TRBV15 and TRBJ2-2, is DAMVIQNPRYQVTQFGKPVTLSCSQTLNHNVMYWYQQKSSQAPKLLFHYYDKDFNNEADTPDNFQSRRPNTSFCFLDIRSPGLGDTAMYLCATLCRGDTGELFFGEGSRLTVL.

This clone was detected a few times. The chain employs TRBV4-3 and TRBJ2-3; the D gene is possibly TRBD1 (6 bases). CDR1 and CDR2 from the germline V gene are LGHNA and YSLEER. Trimming took off 0 bases at V and 3 bases at J, with 10 bases between the two ends. This CDR3 comprises 15 residues. CDR3 sequence reads: CASSQDTGKTDTQYF. The CDR3 nucleotides are TGCGCCAGCAGCCAAGACACAGGGAAGACAGATACGCAGTATTTT.

The gene calls are TRBV5-4 and TRBJ2-7, with D perhaps TRBD1 (5 bases). Germline V CDR1 and CDR2: SGHNT, YYREEE (reference sequence). The CDR3 length is 13 residues. V was clipped by 1 base and J by 3 bases, with 8 bases between them. Written as DNA, the CDR3 is TGTGCCAGCAGCTTGAGGGGAATCTACGAGCAGTACTTC. Translated: CASSLRGIYEQYF.

This clone has more than one count but fewer than ten. This chain joins TRBV29-1 and TRBJ2-7; maybe TRBD2 (6 bases). The CDR3 extends over 12 amino acids. V lost 5 bases and J lost 2, with 10 bases in between. The germline gives CDR1 SQVTM, CDR2 ANQGSEA. CDR3 in DNA: TGCAGCGTTTCTAGCGTTGCCTACGAGCAGTACTTC. Protein: CSVSSVAYEQYF.

The V call is TRBV2, the J call TRBJ2-7; 10 bases line up with TRBD1. Germline CDR1 is SNHLY and CDR2 is FYNNEI. The CDR3 loop spans 14 amino acids. V trimming: 6 bases; J trimming: 3 bases; junction bases outside the gene matches: 5. The CDR3 DNA sequence: TGTGCCAGCAGGGCCGGGACAGGGGTCTACGAGCAGTACTTC. This encodes CASRAGTGVYEQYF.

The CDR3 DNA reads TGTGCCAGCAGCTCTGACAGGGACTATGGCTACACCTTC. Translation: CASSSDRDYGYTF. The chain combines TRBV12-3 or TRBV12-4 with TRBJ1-2; TRBD1 agrees at 7 bases. The CDR3 spans 13 residues. Losses at the gene ends were 6 bases for V and 3 bases for J; bases not matched to a gene: 4.

CDR3 residues: CASSLNLAGLEDTQYF. The CDR3 coding sequence is TGTGCCAGCAGCTTAAACCTAGCGGGATTAGAAGATACGCAGTATTTT. The V gene is TRBV7-8, the J gene TRBJ2-3, with 9 bases lining up with TRBD2. Trimming took 2 bases from V and 5 from J; bases not matched to a gene: 8. Germline values: CDR1 SGHVS, CDR2 FQNEAQ. The CDR3 spans 16 residues.

The J gene is TRBJ2-7, the V gene TRBV7-3; 7 bases align to TRBD2. This CDR3 has 13 residues. The germline V gene encodes CDR1 SGHTA and CDR2 FQGTGA. V lost 1 base and J lost 6; bases outside the gene matches: 3. CDR3 sequence (DNA): TGTGCCAGCAGCTTAAGGGAGGGCGGCGAGCAGTACTTC. This codes for CASSLREGGEQYF.

The rearrangement links TRBV19 to TRBJ2-5, with a possible D match to TRBD1 (5 bases). The germline CDR1 and CDR2 sequences are LNHDA and SQIVND (reference sequence). Deletions cut 5 bases from V and 2 bases from J, with 21 bases between. This CDR3 contains 17 residues. The CDR3 here is CASSPRLRAVGQETQYF. The CDR3 bases are TGTGCCAGTAGTCCTAGGCTCAGGGCGGTCGGGCAAGAGACCCAGTACTTC.

The chain recombines TRBV28 with TRBJ2-7; TRBD1 agrees at 9 bases. The CDR3 is 15 residues long. Germline assignment: CDR1 MDHEN and CDR2 SYDVKM. J lost 3 bases, V lost 3 bases, and 6 bases had no gene match. The CDR3 sequence is CASSFQRQGVYEQYF. In DNA, the CDR3 is TGTGCCAGCAGTTTCCAGAGACAGGGGGTCTACGAGCAGTACTTC.

The chain recombines TRBV4-1 with TRBJ2-3; TRBD2 agrees at 9 bases. Germline assignment: CDR1 MGHRA and CDR2 YSYEKL. The J segment lost 0 bases and the V segment lost 5 bases, leaving 6 bases of the junction unmatched. This CDR3 contains 16 residues. CDR3 sequence (DNA): TGCGCCAGCAGCTCGACTAGCGGCTTTAGCACAGATACGCAGTATTTT. This translates into CASSSTSGFSTDTQYF.

This clone was counted once. This sequence joins TRBV7-8 and TRBJ2-1, with 7 bases that match TRBD1. CDR1 and CDR2 (germline): SGHVS, FQNEAQ. The CDR3 runs to 15 residues. With 3 bases clipped from V and 8 bases from J, the junction kept 10 bases outside the gene matches. The CDR3 sequence is CASSLTGNLLDEQFF. Written as DNA, the CDR3 is TGTGCCAGCAGCTTGACAGGGAACCTTCTGGATGAGCAGTTCTTC.

The chain is built from TRBV27 and TRBJ2-7, with 7 bases lining up with TRBD2. The CDR3 has 13 residues. The V gene end was trimmed by 8 bases and the J gene end by 3 bases; junction bases not matched to a gene: 7. Germline-derived CDR1 and CDR2 are MNHEY and SMNVEV (reference sequence). The CDR3 sequence is CASARGNYYEQYF. Here the CDR3 DNA reads TGTGCCAGCGCGCGGGGGAATTACTACGAGCAGTACTTC.

The chain couples TRBV5-1 to TRBJ2-3, with 8 positions matching TRBD2. Per the germline V gene, CDR1 is SGHRS and CDR2 is YFSETQ. The CDR3 extends over 15 amino acids. V shed 4 bases, J shed 2 bases, and the junction held 6 bases outside the gene matches. The CDR3 region is CASSTGGRNTDTQYF. The CDR3 DNA is TGCGCCAGCAGCACGGGCGGGAGGAACACAGATACGCAGTATTTT.

This clone was found a few times. The chain has TRBV5-1 and TRBJ2-7, with D unclear. This CDR3 spans 13 amino acids. Trimming took 2 bases from V and 1 from J, leaving 7 bases between them. Germline loops: CDR1 SGHRS, CDR2 YFSETQ. The CDR3 is CASSLEVSYEQYF. The CDR3 bases are TGCGCCAGCAGCTTAGAGGTTTCCTACGAGCAGTACTTC. Supplemented by reference TRBV5-1 and TRBJ2-7, the full variable domain reads KAGVTQTPRYLIKTRGQQVTLSCSPISGHRSVSWYQQTPGQGLQFLFEYFSETQRNKGNFPGRFSGRQFSNSRSEMNVSTLELGDSALYLCASSLEVSYEQYFGPGTRLTVT.

The chain joins TRBV3-1 (or the pseudogene TRBV3-2) to TRBJ1-1, with TRBD1 matching over 7 bases. The CDR3 totals 13 residues. The junction had 11 bases not matched to a gene; V was cut back by 4 bases and J by 12 bases. The germline CDR1 and CDR2 sequences are LGHDT and YNNKEL (reference sequence). Here the CDR3 DNA reads TGTGCCAGCAGCCCTACGCGCCAGGGGGTATCTTTCTTT. This encodes CASSPTRQGVSFF.

This clone was counted a single time. The chain carries TRBV7-2 and TRBJ2-7; possible D gene TRBD1, 6 bases. Germline-derived CDR1 and CDR2 are SGHTA and FQGNSA. CDR3 length: 15 amino acids. The V end lost 0 bases, the J end lost 3 bases, and 12 bases lay between the germline ends. CDR3 residues: CASSLAQGPVYEQYF. The CDR3 bases are TGTGCCAGCAGCTTAGCTCAGGGGCCGGTCTACGAGCAGTACTTC.